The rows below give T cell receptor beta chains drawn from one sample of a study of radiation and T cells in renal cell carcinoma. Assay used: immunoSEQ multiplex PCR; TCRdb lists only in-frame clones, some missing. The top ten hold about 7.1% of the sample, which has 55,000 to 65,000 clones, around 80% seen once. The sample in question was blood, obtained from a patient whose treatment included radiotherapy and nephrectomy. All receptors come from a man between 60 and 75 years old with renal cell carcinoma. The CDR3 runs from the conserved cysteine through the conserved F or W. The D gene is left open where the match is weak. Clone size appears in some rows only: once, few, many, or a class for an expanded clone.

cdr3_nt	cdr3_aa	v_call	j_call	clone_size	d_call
TGTGCCAGCAGTTTTAACAGCCAAGAGACCCAGTACTTC	CASSFNSQETQYF	TRBV27	TRBJ2-5	NA	NA
TGTGCCAGCAGTCGGTTTCAGGGGGGATACTTGAACACTGAAGCTTTCTTT	CASSRFQGGYLNTEAFF	TRBV2	TRBJ1-1	once	TRBD1
TGCAGTGCCCTGCGGTCGGATACGCAGTATTTT	CSALRSDTQYF	TRBV20-1	TRBJ2-3	NA	NA
TGTGCCTGGACCTATGGCAGGGACACTGAAGCTTTCTTT	CAWTYGRDTEAFF	TRBV30	TRBJ1-1	NA	NA
TGTGCCAGCGGGCGTGGGCAGGGCCGTGGCTACACCTTC	CASGRGQGRGYTF	TRBV6-5	TRBJ1-2	NA	NA
TGTGCCAGTAGTATGGCAGGCGGCATGAACACTGAAGCTTTCTTT	CASSMAGGMNTEAFF	TRBV19	TRBJ1-1	NA	NA
TGTGCCATCAGGGAGTGGAACTATGGCTACACCTTC	CAIREWNYGYTF	TRBV10-3	TRBJ1-2	NA	NA
TGTGCCAGCAGCTTTTTAGCAGCGAACACCGGGGAGCTGTTTTTT	CASSFLAANTGELFF	TRBV7-2	TRBJ2-2	NA	NA
TGCGCCAGCAGCCAAGACACGGGGGCAGATACGCAGTATTTT	CASSQDTGADTQYF	TRBV4-3	TRBJ2-3	NA	NA
TGTGCCAGCTCGACTAGCGGGCCTACCGGGGAGCTGTTTTTT	CASSTSGPTGELFF	TRBV5-6	TRBJ2-2	NA	TRBD2
TGTGCCAGTAGTATGGAGGATTATAGCAATCAGCCCCAGCATTTT	CASSMEDYSNQPQHF	TRBV19	TRBJ1-5	NA	NA
TGTGCCAGCAGCTCATTTAGGGACTATGGCTACACCTTC	CASSSFRDYGYTF	TRBV9	TRBJ1-2	few	NA
TGTGCCAGCAGCTTTTATGGCGGGAGGGCGCCCGGGGAGCTGTTTTTT	CASSFYGGRAPGELFF	TRBV5-8	TRBJ2-2	NA	TRBD2
TGTGCCAGCAGTTACTCGATGGGAGGGCTGGCTTTCTTT	CASSYSMGGLAFF	TRBV6-5	TRBJ1-1	NA	NA
TGTGCCAGTAGTATTGCCCCTTTGAACACTGAAGCTTTCTTT	CASSIAPLNTEAFF	TRBV19	TRBJ1-1	NA	NA
TGTGCCAGCAGCCTAGGGACTAGCGGGGCCTTGGGCAATGAGCAGTTCTTC	CASSLGTSGALGNEQFF	TRBV7-2	TRBJ2-1	NA	TRBD2
TGTGCCTGGGCTCCAGGGGGCTCGGTCACTGAAGCTTTCTTT	CAWAPGGSVTEAFF	TRBV30	TRBJ1-1	NA	TRBD1
TGTGCCAGCAGCAGACAGGGCCAAGAGACCCAGTACTTC	CASSRQGQETQYF	TRBV6-6	TRBJ2-5	NA	TRBD1
TGTGCCAGCTCACCACGGGAGGGGATCGCTGAAGCTTTCTTT	CASSPREGIAEAFF	TRBV18	TRBJ1-1	few	NA
TGTGCTAGTGGTTTGCCCCCGGGGGTCCCAGATACGCAGTATTTT	CASGLPPGVPDTQYF	TRBV12-5	TRBJ2-3	NA	NA
TGTGCCAGCAGCTTGAAGACAGGGTACGAGCAGTACTTC	CASSLKTGYEQYF	TRBV5-6	TRBJ2-7	once	TRBD1
TGTGCCAGCAGCCAGGGGGGCGGGGCCACCTACGAGCAGTACTTC	CASSQGGGATYEQYF	TRBV11-2	TRBJ2-7	NA	NA
TGCAGTGCTTGGGTCCGTGAAAAACTGTTTTTT	CSAWVREKLFF	TRBV20-1	TRBJ1-4	NA	NA
TGCAGCGTTGGAACGGCTAGCGGGAGTGGGTCAGATACGCAGTATTTT	CSVGTASGSGSDTQYF	TRBV29-1	TRBJ2-3	NA	TRBD2
TGTGCCAGCACGCCATCCGGGGAGGGGTATGAAAAACTGTTTTTT	CASTPSGEGYEKLFF	TRBV2	TRBJ1-4	once	NA
TGTGCCACCAGCAGAGATACGGCGGGGGATGGCTACACCTTC	CATSRDTAGDGYTF	TRBV15	TRBJ1-2	NA	NA